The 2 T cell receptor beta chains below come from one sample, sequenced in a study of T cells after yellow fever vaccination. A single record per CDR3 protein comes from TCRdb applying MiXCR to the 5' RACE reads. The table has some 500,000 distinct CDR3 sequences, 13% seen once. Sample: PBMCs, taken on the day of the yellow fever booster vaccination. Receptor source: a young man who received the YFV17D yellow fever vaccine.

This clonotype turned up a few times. CDR3 sequence reads: CASSFGTALQETQYF. The CDR3 DNA follows: TGTGCCAGCAGCTTTGGTACAGCCCTCCAAGAGACCCAGTACTTC. The chain combines TRBV7-9 with TRBJ2-5; no clear D gene. The V gene's germline CDR1 is SEHNR and CDR2 FQNEAQ (reference sequence). This CDR3 has 15 residues. Trimming left V 3 bases short and J 1 base short, with 12 bases between.

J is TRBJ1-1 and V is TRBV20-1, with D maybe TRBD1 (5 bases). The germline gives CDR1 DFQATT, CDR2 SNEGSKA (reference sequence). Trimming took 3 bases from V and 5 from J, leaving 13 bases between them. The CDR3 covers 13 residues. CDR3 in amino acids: CSASGIGGTEAFF. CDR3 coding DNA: TGCAGTGCTAGTGGAATCGGGGGAACTGAAGCTTTCTTT.